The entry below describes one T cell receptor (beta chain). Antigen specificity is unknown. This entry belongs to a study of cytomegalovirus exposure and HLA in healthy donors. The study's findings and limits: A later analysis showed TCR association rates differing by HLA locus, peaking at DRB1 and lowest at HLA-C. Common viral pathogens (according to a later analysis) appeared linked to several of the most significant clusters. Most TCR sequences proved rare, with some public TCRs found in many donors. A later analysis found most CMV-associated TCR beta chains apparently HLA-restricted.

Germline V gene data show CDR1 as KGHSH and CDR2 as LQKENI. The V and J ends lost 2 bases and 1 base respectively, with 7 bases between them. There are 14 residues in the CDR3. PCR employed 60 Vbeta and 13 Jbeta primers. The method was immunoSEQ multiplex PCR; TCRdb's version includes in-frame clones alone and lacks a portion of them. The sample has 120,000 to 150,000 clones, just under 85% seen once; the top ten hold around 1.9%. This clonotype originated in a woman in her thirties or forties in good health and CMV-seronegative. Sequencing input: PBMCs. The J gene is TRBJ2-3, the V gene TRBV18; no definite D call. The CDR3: CASSPDIRTDTQYF. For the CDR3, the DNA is TGTGCCAGCTCACCAGACATACGCACAGATACGCAGTATTTT.